This T cell receptor (beta chain) was sequenced for a study of blood T cells in healthy people across ages. This CDR3 spans 13 amino acids. Germline CDR1 reads SNHLY; CDR2 reads FYNNEI. Between the trimmed V and J ends, which lost 3 bases and 6 bases, there was a span of 11 bases. Comments on this clonotype: No antigen is known for it.

Through a sample-barcoded 5' primer and a J-beta primer mix, a second PCR was run for roughly 6 to 12 cycles. TCRdb itself ran the 5' RACE reads through MiXCR, one entry per CDR3 protein. This sample carries about 780,000 distinct CDR3 sequences, approximately 67% of them seen once, and the ten largest clones take 28%. Overall study results and limits: Those diversity estimates obtained from one million T cells were thought to be underestimates. Samples with more naive T cells showed higher observed beta diversity. Age showed a roughly linear inverse relationship with TCR beta diversity per million T cells.

The sequenced sample consisted of blood. The rearrangement joins TRBV2 to TRBJ1-2; D is perhaps TRBD1 (5 bases). The clonotype comes from a man aged 30 to 39 in good health. CDR3 loop: CASSEEQTDGYTF. For the CDR3, the DNA is TGTGCCAGCAGTGAGGAACAGACAGATGGCTACACCTTC.